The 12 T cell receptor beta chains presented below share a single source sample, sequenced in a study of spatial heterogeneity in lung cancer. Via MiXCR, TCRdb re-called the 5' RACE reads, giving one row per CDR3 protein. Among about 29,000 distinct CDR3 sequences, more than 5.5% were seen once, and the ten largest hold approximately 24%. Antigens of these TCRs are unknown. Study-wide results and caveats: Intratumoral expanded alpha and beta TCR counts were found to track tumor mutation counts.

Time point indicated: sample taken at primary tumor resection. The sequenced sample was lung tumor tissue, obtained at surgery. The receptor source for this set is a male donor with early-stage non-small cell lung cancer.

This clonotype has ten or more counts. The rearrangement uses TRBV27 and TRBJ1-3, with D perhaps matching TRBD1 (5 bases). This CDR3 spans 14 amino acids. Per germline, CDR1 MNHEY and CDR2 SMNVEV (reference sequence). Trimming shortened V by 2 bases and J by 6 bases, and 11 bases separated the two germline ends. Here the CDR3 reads CASSLTRAANTIYF. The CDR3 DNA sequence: TGTGCCAGCAGTTTAACCAGGGCTGCAAACACCATATATTTT.

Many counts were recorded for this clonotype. The CDR3 DNA follows: TGTGCCACCAGTGGGAGGGAAGCTAACTATGGCTACACCTTC. It translates to CATSGREANYGYTF. The chain uses TRBV24-1 and TRBJ1-2; D gene uncertain. Germline assignment: CDR1 KGHDR and CDR2 SFDVKD. V lost 5 bases, J lost 0 bases, and 9 bases lay in between. The CDR3 contains 14 residues.

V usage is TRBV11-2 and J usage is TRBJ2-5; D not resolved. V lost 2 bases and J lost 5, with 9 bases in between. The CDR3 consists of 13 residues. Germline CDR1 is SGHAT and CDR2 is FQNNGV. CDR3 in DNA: TGTGCCAGCAGCTTAAACCCGAGGGAGACCCAGTACTTC. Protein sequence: CASSLNPRETQYF.

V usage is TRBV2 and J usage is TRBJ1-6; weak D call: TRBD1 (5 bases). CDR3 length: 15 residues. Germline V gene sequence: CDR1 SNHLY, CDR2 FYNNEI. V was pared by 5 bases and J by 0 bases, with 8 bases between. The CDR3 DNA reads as TGTGCCAGCAGTACGGGGGGCTCCTATAATTCACCCCTCCACTTT. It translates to CASSTGGSYNSPLHF.

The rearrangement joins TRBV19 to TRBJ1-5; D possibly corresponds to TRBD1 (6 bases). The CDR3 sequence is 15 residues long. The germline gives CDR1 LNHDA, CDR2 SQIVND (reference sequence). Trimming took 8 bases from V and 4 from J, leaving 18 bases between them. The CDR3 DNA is TGTGCCAGTTTCGATCCGGCAAGGGGGAATCAGCCCCAGCATTTT. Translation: CASFDPARGNQPQHF.

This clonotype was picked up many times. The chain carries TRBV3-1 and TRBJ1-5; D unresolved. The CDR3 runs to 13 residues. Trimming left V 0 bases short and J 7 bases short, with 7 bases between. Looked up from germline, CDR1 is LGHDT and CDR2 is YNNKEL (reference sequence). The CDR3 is CASSQDVGQPQHF. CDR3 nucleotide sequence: TGTGCCAGCAGCCAAGATGTGGGGCAGCCCCAGCATTTT. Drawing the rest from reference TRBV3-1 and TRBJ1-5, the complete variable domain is DTAVSQTPKYLVTQMGNDKSIKCEQNLGHDTMYWYKQDSKKFLKIMFSYNNKELIINETVPNRFSPKSPDKAHLNLHINSLELGDSAVYFCASSQDVGQPQHFGDGTRLSIL.

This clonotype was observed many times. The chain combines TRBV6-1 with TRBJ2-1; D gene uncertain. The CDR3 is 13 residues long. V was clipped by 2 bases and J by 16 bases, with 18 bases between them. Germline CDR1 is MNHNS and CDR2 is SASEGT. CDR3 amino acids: CASSENGVDGEFF. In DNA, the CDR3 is TGTGCCAGCAGTGAAAATGGGGTCGACGGTGAATTCTTC.

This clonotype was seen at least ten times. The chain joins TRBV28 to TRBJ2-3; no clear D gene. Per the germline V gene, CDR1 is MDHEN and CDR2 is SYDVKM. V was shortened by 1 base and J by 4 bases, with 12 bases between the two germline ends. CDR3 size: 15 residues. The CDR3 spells CASSLLARLPDTQYF. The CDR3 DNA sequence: TGTGCCAGCAGTTTATTGGCGCGGCTTCCAGATACGCAGTATTTT.

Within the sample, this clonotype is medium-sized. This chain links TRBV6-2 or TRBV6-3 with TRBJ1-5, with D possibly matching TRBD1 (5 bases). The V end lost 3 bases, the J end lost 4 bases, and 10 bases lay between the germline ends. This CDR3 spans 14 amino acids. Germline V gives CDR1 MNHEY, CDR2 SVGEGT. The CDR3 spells CASSYEGRNQPQHF. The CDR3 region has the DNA TGTGCCAGCAGTTATGAGGGGAGAAATCAGCCCCAGCATTTT.

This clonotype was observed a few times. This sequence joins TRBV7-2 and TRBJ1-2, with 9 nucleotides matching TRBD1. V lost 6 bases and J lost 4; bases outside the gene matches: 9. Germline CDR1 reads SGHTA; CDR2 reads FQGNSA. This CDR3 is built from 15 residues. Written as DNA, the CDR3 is TGTGCCAGCAGTAGACAGGGGGAGGCGAGCTATGGCTACACCTTC. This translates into CASSRQGEASYGYTF.

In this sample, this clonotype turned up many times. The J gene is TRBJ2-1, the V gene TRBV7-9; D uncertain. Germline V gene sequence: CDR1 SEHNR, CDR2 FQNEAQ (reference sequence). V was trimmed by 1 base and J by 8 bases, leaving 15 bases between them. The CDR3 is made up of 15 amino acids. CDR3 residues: CASSLVLGPWDEQFF. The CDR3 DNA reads TGTGCCAGCAGCTTAGTGCTAGGACCGTGGGATGAGCAGTTCTTC.

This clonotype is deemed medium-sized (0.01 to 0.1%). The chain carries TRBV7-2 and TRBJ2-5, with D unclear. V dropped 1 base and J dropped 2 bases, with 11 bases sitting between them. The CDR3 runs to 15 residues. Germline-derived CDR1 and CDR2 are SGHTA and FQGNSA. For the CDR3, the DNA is TGTGCCAGCAGCTTAGTGGCAGCGCGGCAAGAGACCCAGTACTTC. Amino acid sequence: CASSLVAARQETQYF.